This T cell receptor (beta chain) originates from a study of blood T cells in healthy people across ages. General study points: The unsorted PBMCs prevented any conclusive comparison of naive versus antigen-experienced cells. TCR beta diversity per million T cells fell roughly linearly with age. Donor CMV status, an unknown factor, possibly confounded changes in expanded clonotypes.

There are 15 residues in the CDR3. The germline V and J ends were trimmed by 4 bases and 1 base, with 14 bases remaining between them. CDR1 and CDR2 (germline): SGHRS, YFSETQ. This clonotype was recorded many times. The antigen is unknown. Combining a sample-barcoded 5' primer with a J-beta primer mix, a second PCR ran for about 7 to 12 cycles. Every cDNA molecule bore a tag from a template-switch adaptor containing 12 random nucleotides. MiXCR, applied by TCRdb to the 5' RACE reads, yields one record per CDR3 protein. Of 720,000 or so distinct CDR3 sequences listed, 40% to 45% are singletons. The chain carries TRBV5-1 and TRBJ2-5, with D perhaps being TRBD1 or TRBD2 (6 bases each). The sequence derives from an elderly man in good health. The sequencing input was blood. The CDR3 nucleotides are TGCGCCAGCAGCCGCAGCGGAGGGGGCCAAGAGACCCAGTACTTC. As protein: CASSRSGGGQETQYF.